The following is a T cell receptor (beta chain) sequence with its context. This sample is part of a study of blood T cell repertoires in COVID-19. Turning to the study itself: COVID-19 samples collected from the United States, Italy and Spain covered acute and convalescent phases.

The protocol was immunoSEQ multiplex PCR, while the TCRdb copy is restricted to in-frame clones and leaves out a portion. The sample includes hundreds of thousands of clones, nearly 90% of them seen just once. Those who participated ranged in age from about 18 to 95 years and resided in some 24 US areas. In germline, CDR1 is MNHNY, CDR2 SVGAGI (reference sequence). The CDR3 loop spans 15 amino acids. V lost 5 bases to trimming and J lost 2 bases; unmatched junction nucleotides: 7. Sequenced material: PBMCs or T cells enriched from blood (not recorded which). The receptor comes from a woman younger than 35 with acute COVID-19. V and J are TRBV6-6 and TRBJ2-7; 9 bases are a match to TRBD2. CDR3 sequence (DNA): TGTGCCAGCAGTACAAGGAGCGGGAGGCCCTACGAGCAGTACTTC. It yields the protein CASSTRSGRPYEQYF.